The 14 T cell receptor beta chains below come from one sample, sequenced in a study of T cell repertoires in cytomegalovirus infection. TCRdb reprocessed the reads via MiXCR and lists one record per CDR3 protein. The table lists just under 500,000 distinct CDR3 sequences, around a third of them singletons. Their antigens remain unidentified. This specimen consisted of cultured PBMCs, obtained from culture after CMV antigen stimulation. The receptors originated from a human donor in good health (CMV status not recorded). Some clones in this sample may be carry-over from other donors' samples.

In nucleotides, the CDR3 is TGTGCCAGCGGCGGGGGTAGTCCGGACGAGCAGTACTTC. As protein: CASGGGSPDEQYF. This chain uses TRBV28 with TRBJ2-7, with 7 positions matching TRBD2. CDR1 MDHEN and CDR2 SYDVKM come from the germline V gene. V lost 8 bases, J lost 5 bases, and 9 bases stayed unmatched. The CDR3 contains 13 residues.

The chain couples TRBV11-3 to TRBJ2-5; TRBD2 is a possible D gene (5 bases). Germline loops: CDR1 SGHNT, CDR2 YENEEA. The CDR3 is made up of 15 amino acids. V dropped 2 bases and J dropped 5 bases, with 15 bases sitting between them. CDR3 amino acids: CASSLKRPTVETQYF. The CDR3 DNA is TGTGCCAGCAGCTTAAAGCGGCCGACCGTGGAGACCCAGTACTTC.

At least ten counts were recorded for this clonotype. The chain couples TRBV10-3 to TRBJ2-3, with TRBD1 as a possible D gene (5 bases). Deletions cut 0 bases from V and 4 bases from J, with 11 bases between. Germline CDR1 ENHRY, CDR2 SYGVKD. This CDR3 is built from 15 residues. The CDR3 DNA reads as TGTGCCATCAGTGAGTCGGGTCAGGGCCCAGATACGCAGTATTTT. It codes for CAISESGQGPDTQYF.

In its sample, this clonotype was seen a few times. The chain uses TRBV7-9 and TRBJ2-3, with 7 bases that match TRBD2. The CDR3 has 15 amino acids. V was pared by 5 bases and J by 2 bases, with 7 bases of the junction left unmatched. Looked up from germline, CDR1 is SEHNR and CDR2 is FQNEAQ (reference sequence). The CDR3 coding sequence is TGTGCCAGCAGCCTCGCTCTAGCGGACACAGATACGCAGTATTTT. Its protein is CASSLALADTDTQYF.

This chain connects TRBV6-2 or TRBV6-3 to TRBJ2-7; the match to TRBD2 covers 13 bases. The germline CDR1 and CDR2 sequences are MNHEY and SVGEGT. Unmatched junction bases numbered 4, after V lost 2 bases and J lost 3 bases. The CDR3 runs 16 residues. For the CDR3, the DNA is TGTGCCAGCAGTTACACGAGGACTAGCGGGAGCTACGAGCAGTACGTC. As protein: CASSYTRTSGSYEQYV.

The sample holds a few counts of this clonotype. The rearrangement joins TRBV6-1 to TRBJ2-1, with 11 bases that match TRBD2. The CDR3 covers 15 residues. V gave up 6 bases and J gave up 5 bases; unmatched junction bases: 6. CDR1 is MNHNS and CDR2 is SASEGT in the germline V gene. The CDR3 region has the DNA TGTGCCAGCAGCGCAGGACTAGCGGGTGACAATGAGCAGTTCTTC. This gives the protein CASSAGLAGDNEQFF.

The rearrangement uses TRBV5-4 and TRBJ1-6; unclear D gene. The CDR3 is 14 amino acids. Per germline, CDR1 SGHNT and CDR2 YYREEE (reference sequence). V was pared by 4 bases and J by 9 bases, with 14 bases between. The CDR3 region is CASSPPQAGSPLHF. CDR3 nucleotides: TGTGCCAGCAGCCCTCCGCAGGCTGGTTCACCCCTCCACTTT.

This clonotype occurred a few times. CDR3 loop: CASSPQDSGANVLTF. DNA of the CDR3: TGTGCCAGCTCACCACAGGACTCTGGGGCCAACGTCCTGACTTTC. The gene calls are TRBV18 and TRBJ2-6; D call uncertain. This CDR3 comprises 15 residues. The V gene lost 1 base and the J gene lost 0 bases, with 4 bases spanning the gap. CDR1 KGHSH and CDR2 LQKENI come from the germline V gene.

This chain connects TRBV7-2 to TRBJ2-4; D is perhaps TRBD1 (5 bases). The CDR3 runs 14 residues. Trimming shortened V by 5 bases and J by 3 bases, and 11 bases separated the two germline ends. Germline V gives CDR1 SGHTA, CDR2 FQGNSA. The CDR3 region has the DNA TGTGCCAGCAGCACCAGGGAAAGCAAAAACATTCAGTACTTC. Its translation: CASSTRESKNIQYF.

The gene calls are TRBV9 and TRBJ2-3; possible D gene TRBD2, 5 bases. Trimming shortened V by 2 bases and J by 3 bases, and 16 bases separated the two germline ends. In germline, CDR1 is SGDLS, CDR2 YYNGEE. This CDR3 contains 16 residues. CDR3 amino acids: CASSVGSAFRTDTQYF. Written as DNA, the CDR3 is TGTGCCAGCAGCGTGGGTAGCGCCTTTCGAACAGATACGCAGTATTTT.

This clonotype appeared a few times. The rearrangement uses TRBV29-1 and TRBJ1-5, with 7 bases fitting TRBD1. Losses at the gene ends were 4 bases for V and 4 bases for J; bases not matched to a gene: 1. CDR1 is SQVTM, CDR2 ANQGSEA, per germline. There are 12 residues in the CDR3. CDR3 in amino acids: CSVGDRNQPQHF. CDR3 sequence (DNA): TGCAGCGTTGGGGACAGAAATCAGCCCCAGCATTTT.

The V call is TRBV28, the J call TRBJ1-4; TRBD1 is a possible D gene (5 bases). V was shortened by 6 bases and J by 3 bases, with 14 bases between the two germline ends. This CDR3 has 15 residues. The germline CDR1 and CDR2 sequences are MDHEN and SYDVKM. CDR3 nucleotides: TGTGCCAGCAGATACCTTGGGGCGTCTAATGAAAAACTGTTTTTT. Translation gives CASRYLGASNEKLFF.

The table lists this clonotype with many counts. The chain joins TRBV7-3 to TRBJ2-5; 13 nucleotides align to TRBD2. Germline V gene data show CDR1 as SGHTA and CDR2 as FQGTGA. CDR3 length: 15 amino acids. With V trimmed by 6 bases and J by 3 bases, 4 bases remained unmatched. The CDR3 spells CASRQGTSGEETQYF. The CDR3 region has the DNA TGTGCCAGCAGGCAGGGGACTAGCGGGGAAGAGACCCAGTACTTC. Complete variable domain (other parts from reference TRBV7-3 and TRBJ2-5): GAGVSQTPSNKVTEKGKYVELRCDPISGHTALYWYRQSLGQGPEFLIYFQGTGAADDSGLPNDRFFAVRPEGSVSTLKIQRTERGDSAVYLCASRQGTSGEETQYFGPGTRLLVL.

The chain has TRBV3-1 and TRBJ2-3; tentatively, D is TRBD1 or TRBD2 (6 bases each). Germline assignment: CDR1 LGHDT and CDR2 YNNKEL (reference sequence). The germline V and J ends were trimmed by 1 base and 4 bases, with 18 bases remaining between them. CDR3 length: 17 amino acids. The CDR3 region has the DNA TGTGCCAGCAGCCAAGTGGGACACGGGGGAAGGGCAGATACGCAGTATTTT. This gives the protein CASSQVGHGGRADTQYF.